This TCR beta chain was profiled in a study of cytotoxic CD8 clonotypes in ibrutinib-treated CLL. On the study more broadly: Across samples, productive templates numbered some 250,000 and productive rearrangements reached 75,000 to 100,000 on average.

V dropped 3 bases and J dropped 5 bases, with 12 bases sitting between them. The CDR3 spans 14 residues. Germline CDR1 SGHTA, CDR2 FQGTGA. The data were produced by immunoSEQ multiplex PCR, yet TCRdb's version contains in-frame clones alone and is incomplete. The sample contains 29,000 or so clones, 70% to 80% of which appear only once. The sample in question was PBMCs, obtained after 36 months of ibrutinib treatment. The chain recombines TRBV7-3 with TRBJ2-3; D is possibly TRBD2 (7 bases). This receptor was taken from a human donor with chronic lymphocytic leukemia. CDR3 in DNA: TGTGCCAGCAGCTTGGGGGGGCCCTTAGATACGCAGTATTTT. Amino acid sequence: CASSLGGPLDTQYF.